The rows below give T cell receptor beta chains drawn from one sample of a study of blood T cell repertoires in COVID-19. Clones were sequenced by immunoSEQ multiplex PCR, and TCRdb holds only the in-frame ones, with some missing. Counted here are roughly 240,000 clones, 86% occurring once; the ten biggest clones make up roughly 3%. The sample was peripheral blood. These receptors were collected from a woman in her twenties or thirties who had recovered from COVID-19. CDR3s include the opening cysteine and the closing phenylalanine or tryptophan. A D gene is named only where the DNA matches it firmly. For some rows the clone size is stated as once, few or many, or as a class when expanded; others skip it.

TRBD1	TRBJ2-5	TRBV7-6	-	TGTGCCAGCAGCTTAGGGACAGGTTGGGGCCAAGAGACCCAGTACTTC	CASSLGTGWGQETQYF
-	TRBJ1-1	TRBV4-1	-	TGCGCCAGCAGCCAAGTTGGGGCCCCATTTGAAGCTTTCTTT	CASSQVGAPFEAFF
-	TRBJ2-1	TRBV10-2	-	TGCGCCAGTATCGCCCCGAATAGCTCCTACAATGAGCAGTTCTTC	CASIAPNSSYNEQFF
-	TRBJ1-4	TRBV19	-	TGTGCCAGTAGTATGAGTTCGGGATATAATGAAAAACTGTTTTTT	CASSMSSGYNEKLFF
TRBD2	TRBJ2-2	TRBV4-3	-	TGCGCCAGCAGCCAAATAGCGGGGGGCGACACCGGGGAGCTGTTTTTT	CASSQIAGGDTGELFF
TRBD2	TRBJ2-2	TRBV4-3	once	TGCGCCAGCAGCCACCTCGGGGGGACCGGGGAGCTGTTTTTT	CASSHLGGTGELFF
-	TRBJ1-1	TRBV5-6	-	TGTGCCAGCAGCTTGGCAGGGGAAGATCGAGCTTTCTTT	CASSLAGEDRAFF
TRBD1	TRBJ2-2	TRBV6-4	-	TGTGCCAGCAGTTACGGACAGGGAAACACCGGGGAGCTGTTTTTT	CASSYGQGNTGELFF
TRBD1	TRBJ1-5	TRBV29-1	-	TGCAGCGTTCGAGGGACAGGGGGTAAGCCCCAGCATTTT	CSVRGTGGKPQHF
-	TRBJ1-3	TRBV6-5	once	TGTGCCAGCAGTTACTACGCGGCTTCGGGAAACACCATATATTTT	CASSYYAASGNTIYF
-	TRBJ1-3	TRBV7-2	-	TGTGCCAGCAGCTTTAACAGGGCATCTGGAAACACCATATATTTT	CASSFNRASGNTIYF
-	TRBJ2-1	TRBV9	-	TGTGCCAGCAGCGTAGGTACAGGTTTTTCCAATGAGCAGTTCTTC	CASSVGTGFSNEQFF
TRBD1	TRBJ2-5	TRBV2	-	TGTGCCAGCAGTCCCGGGACAGGGGGCGCGGGTTGGGAGACCCAGTACTTC	CASSPGTGGAGWETQYF
TRBD1	TRBJ2-5	TRBV6-2/TRBV6-3	-	TGTGCCAGCAGTCCCCCCCTAGGGGGCCACGAGACCCAGTACTTC	CASSPPLGGHETQYF
-	TRBJ1-4	TRBV19	-	TGTGCCACCAAGACAGGATCTAATGAAAAACTGTTTTTT	CATKTGSNEKLFF
TRBD1	TRBJ1-1	TRBV7-6	-	TGTGCCAGCAGCTTAGGGACAGGGGGCTTGGACACTGAAGCTTTCTTT	CASSLGTGGLDTEAFF
TRBD1	TRBJ2-7	TRBV9	-	TGTGCCAGCAGCGCGCCGAGGTTGACAGGGCAAGCCTACGAGCAGTACTTC	CASSAPRLTGQAYEQYF
-	TRBJ2-2	TRBV11-2	-	TGTGCCAGCAGCTTAGTGGCCCCTGGCGGGGTGAACACCGGGGAGCTGTTTTTT	CASSLVAPGGVNTGELFF
TRBD1	TRBJ1-2	TRBV4-3	-	TGCGCCAGCAGCCGAGGACAGGGACTGCCCCTAGCTAACTATGGCTACACCTTC	CASSRGQGLPLANYGYTF
TRBD2	TRBJ2-1	TRBV9	-	TGTGCCCGCGCGGCGGGGGGGCTACAGGGGCAGTTCTTC	CARAAGGLQGQFF
-	TRBJ2-3	TRBV24-1	-	TGTGCCACCAGTACTCGTCTCGGCGGGGCAGATACGCAGTATTTT	CATSTRLGGADTQYF
-	TRBJ1-1	TRBV6-5	-	TGTGCCAGCAGTTACTCCCCGGGGAACACTGAAGCTTTCTTT	CASSYSPGNTEAFF
TRBD2	TRBJ2-5	TRBV11-2	-	TGTGCCAGCAGCCACCCCGGGGTAGCGGGGGCTTTTCGGACCCAGTACTTC	CASSHPGVAGAFRTQYF
-	TRBJ1-6	TRBV12-5	-	TGTGCTAGTGGGACAGACCCTGATAATTCACCCCTCCACTTT	CASGTDPDNSPLHF
TRBD1	TRBJ1-5	TRBV6-1	-	TGTGCCAGCAGTGAACTGACAGGGGGCGGCAATCAGCCCCAGCATTTT	CASSELTGGGNQPQHF
-	TRBJ2-5	TRBV9	-	TGTGCCAGCAGTGGCGGGGCGAATAAAGAGACCCAGTACTTC	CASSGGANKETQYF
-	TRBJ1-3	TRBV3-1/TRBV3-2	once	TGTGCCAGCAGCCGAGACCTCGGGGTCTCTGGAAACACCATATATTTT	CASSRDLGVSGNTIYF